This section outlines one T cell receptor (beta chain) sequence together with its context. Its antigen remains unidentified. Within one base of it there is no much larger clone, and no base qualities were kept. This sample was taken from a study of T cell changes during pregnancy in multiple sclerosis (dated by TCRdb to the late 2010s). For context, the study as a whole: The study examined how the T cell repertoire changed over the course of pregnancy in women with multiple sclerosis.

Libraries came from the immunoSEQ multiplex PCR assay. Drawn from immuneACCESS, this table holds only the in-frame rearrangements with V and J called that TCRdb kept. Clones are partly lost; checked studies trace under half to an unresolved V gene and leave the rest unexplained. The sample data list under 120,000 clones, and about 89% of these were observed just once. The ten most abundant clones make up about 3% of the sample. Measured from the cysteine to the phenylalanine, the CDR3 is 16 residues long. Only the CDR3 portion is preserved as DNA: 48 bases, with reading frame beginning at the first base. The germline V gene encodes CDR1 SGHNT and CDR2 YYREEE (reference sequence). Trimming leaves V shorter by 0 bases and J shorter by 0 bases, with the junction holding 3 bases beyond the gene matches.

The TCR sequence derives from a female donor with multiple sclerosis, enrolled in a pregnancy study. The sequencing here drew on peripheral blood, taken after pregnancy. Recombination connected TRBV5-4 to TRBJ1-3; 7 middle bases align to TRBD1. The DNA sequence is given as TGTGCCAGCAGCTTGGGCGGGACAGTCTCTGGAAACACCATATATTTT. Its protein is CASSLGGTVSGNTIYF.